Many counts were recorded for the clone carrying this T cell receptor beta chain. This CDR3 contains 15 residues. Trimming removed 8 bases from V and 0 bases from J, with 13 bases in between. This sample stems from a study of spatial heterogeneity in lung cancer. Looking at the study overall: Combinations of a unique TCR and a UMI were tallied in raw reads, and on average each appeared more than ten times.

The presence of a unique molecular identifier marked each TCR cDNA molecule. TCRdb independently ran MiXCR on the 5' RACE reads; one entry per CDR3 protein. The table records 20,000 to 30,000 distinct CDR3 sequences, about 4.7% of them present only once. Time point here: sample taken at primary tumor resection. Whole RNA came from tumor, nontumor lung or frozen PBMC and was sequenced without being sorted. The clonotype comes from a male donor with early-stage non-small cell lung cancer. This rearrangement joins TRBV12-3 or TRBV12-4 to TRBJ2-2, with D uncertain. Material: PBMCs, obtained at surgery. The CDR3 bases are TGTGCCAGCTGTAGGCGGCCGACGAACACCGGGGAGCTGTTTTTT. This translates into CASCRRPTNTGELFF.